The TCR beta chain under discussion was sequenced for a study of T cells after posttransplantation cyclophosphamide. In the case of this clone: Its antigen is undetermined.

A marrow graft followed busulfan-fludarabine conditioning, with cyclophosphamide on days +3 and +4. Study outcomes and limitations: Donor CD8+ memory clones often dominated recipient blood repertoires at later times.

Sequencing was performed with immunoSEQ multiplex PCR; in TCRdb, only in-frame clones are kept and a portion is missing. Among about 2,000 clones listed, about 71% were seen once. The TCR was taken from a male patient aged 45 to 59 who received an allogeneic stem cell transplant from a related donor and was CMV-positive. Some T cells may arise from the graft donor. The source was PBMCs, collected nearly 35 days after a stem cell transplant with posttransplant cyclophosphamide.

The CDR3 sequence: CAISESWRGKETQYF. CDR3 DNA: TGTGCCATCAGTGAGTCGTGGCGGGGCAAAGAGACCCAGTACTTC. The rearrangement uses TRBV10-3 and TRBJ2-5; the D gene is possibly TRBD2 (6 bases). CDR1 ENHRY and CDR2 SYGVKD come from the germline V gene. The CDR3 is made up of 15 amino acids. Trimming took 0 bases from V and 3 from J, leaving 11 bases between them.